Listed here are 32 T cell receptor beta chains from one sample, sequenced in a study of Graves' ophthalmopathy and Graves' hyperthyroidism. The authors amplified TCR beta CDR3 regions, and they did so from RNA transcripts for repertoire sequencing. The authors performed first-round RT-PCR with HTBI primers and then a second-round multiplex PCR. Using its own MiXCR run on the multiplex PCR reads, TCRdb lists one record per CDR3 protein. The sample has roughly 1.1 million distinct CDR3 sequences, about two fifths seen once. Material: peripheral blood or thyroid tissue (not recorded which). The origin of the receptors is an adult man with Graves' hyperthyroidism.

The V gene is TRBV5-6, the J gene TRBJ1-2, with 7 positions matching TRBD1. V shed 3 bases and J 4 bases; nucleotides not matched to a gene: 9. CDR1 SGHDT and CDR2 YYEEEE come from the germline V gene. This CDR3 comprises 15 residues. The CDR3 nucleotides read TGTGCCAGCAGCTATATAACAGGGGATGGCTATGGCTACACCTTC. It codes for CASSYITGDGYGYTF.

In its sample, this clonotype was seen a few times. This rearrangement joins TRBV5-5 to TRBJ1-2; no definite D call. Germline-derived CDR1 and CDR2 are SGHKS and YYEKEE (reference sequence). This CDR3 is 14 amino acids long. Trimming removed 0 bases from V and 4 bases from J, with 10 bases in between. The CDR3 is CASSLASGTYGYTF. The CDR3 region has the DNA TGTGCCAGCAGCTTGGCCTCGGGTACCTATGGCTACACCTTC.

The chain is built from TRBV12-3 or TRBV12-4 and TRBJ1-2; tentative D call: TRBD1 (5 bases). V lost 5 bases and J lost 6, with 19 bases in between. CDR3 length: 15 residues. CDR3 sequence: CASSPLDRSSDGYTF. The DNA of the CDR3 is TGTGCCAGCAGTCCCCTAGACAGAAGTTCGGATGGCTACACCTTC.

V and J are TRBV29-1 and TRBJ1-2; the D is unclear. Trimming stripped 4 bases from V and 6 bases from J, with 9 bases between. Germline V gene data show CDR1 as SQVTM and CDR2 as ANQGSEA. The length of the CDR3 is 11 residues. The CDR3 region is CSVGLGNGYTF. CDR3 sequence (DNA): TGCAGCGTTGGGTTAGGGAATGGCTACACCTTC.

This chain uses TRBV9 with TRBJ1-4, with D uncertain. Germline-derived CDR1 and CDR2 are SGDLS and YYNGEE. This CDR3 is 12 amino acids long. The germline V and J ends were trimmed by 4 bases and 8 bases, with 9 bases remaining between them. The chain's CDR3 is CASSPGQEKLFF. DNA of the CDR3: TGTGCCAGCAGCCCAGGCCAGGAAAAACTGTTTTTT.

This clonotype was recorded at least ten times. The chain joins TRBV29-1 to TRBJ1-2; 7 bases map to TRBD1. CDR3 length: 15 residues. Germline CDR1 is SQVTM and CDR2 is ANQGSEA. V lost 3 bases, J lost 4 bases, and 11 bases stayed unmatched. CDR3 protein: CSVETELGTAYGYTF. In DNA, the CDR3 is TGCAGCGTTGAGACCGAACTCGGGACAGCCTATGGCTACACCTTC.

The chain is built from TRBV7-9 and TRBJ2-5, with D possibly being TRBD1 (6 bases). Germline assignment: CDR1 SEHNR and CDR2 FQNEAQ (reference sequence). The CDR3 covers 15 residues. V lost 8 bases, J lost 4 bases, and 20 bases lay in between. CDR3 region: CASSPPQGWRETQYF. The CDR3 DNA sequence: TGTGCCAGCTCACCACCACAGGGTTGGCGAGAGACCCAGTACTTC. Looking up the rest from reference TRBV7-9 and TRBJ2-5 gives the full variable domain: DTGVSQNPRHKITKRGQNVTFRCDPISEHNRLYWYRQTLGQGPEFLTYFQNEAQLEKSRLLSDRFSAERPKGSFSTLEIQRTEQGDSAMYLCASSPPQGWRETQYFGPGTRLLVL.

In this sample, this clonotype turned up a few times. The rearrangement uses TRBV20-1 and TRBJ2-5, with 12 bases identical to TRBD1. This CDR3 is built from 15 residues. Per the germline V gene, CDR1 is DFQATT and CDR2 is SNEGSKA (reference sequence). V lost 6 bases to trimming and J lost 4 bases; unmatched junction nucleotides: 9. The CDR3 protein is CSATPGQGALETQYF. The CDR3 DNA reads TGCAGTGCAACCCCGGGACAGGGGGCTTTAGAGACCCAGTACTTC.

The sample holds one count of this clonotype. The chain uses TRBV18 and TRBJ2-7; 8 nucleotides align to TRBD2. The trim removed 1 base at V and 7 bases at J, leaving 18 bases unmatched. This CDR3 spans 18 amino acids. Germline V gene sequence: CDR1 KGHSH, CDR2 LQKENI. The CDR3 DNA reads TGTGCCAGCTCACCACGGGTCAGAGCGGGGGCCTCGGTTGTTGAGCAGTACTTC. Protein: CASSPRVRAGASVVEQYF. Full variable domain (remainder filled in from reference TRBV18 and TRBJ2-7): NAGVMQNPRHLVRRRGQEARLRCSPMKGHSHVYWYRQLPEEGLKFMVYLQKENIIDESGMPKERFSAEFPKEGPSILRIQQVVRGDSAAYFCASSPRVRAGASVVEQYFGPGTRLTVT.

The rearrangement joins TRBV5-8 to TRBJ1-5, with 7 bases that match TRBD1. The germline V gene encodes CDR1 SGHTS and CDR2 YDEGEE. The CDR3 runs 18 residues. V dropped 3 bases and J dropped 6; count of bases not matched to a gene: 18. Written as DNA, the CDR3 is TGTGCCAGCAGCTCGACCGGGACAGCCGGACCTCCCAGTCAGCCCCAGCATTTT. This codes for CASSSTGTAGPPSQPQHF.

The chain carries TRBV10-3 and TRBJ2-6; D gene ambiguous. Germline CDR1 ENHRY, CDR2 SYGVKD. CDR3 length: 14 residues. Deletions cut 4 bases from V and 2 bases from J, with 6 bases between. CDR3 region: CAISGSTGANVLTF. The CDR3 DNA is TGTGCCATCAGTGGCAGTACTGGGGCCAACGTCCTGACTTTC.

In its sample, this clonotype was seen a few times. The gene calls are TRBV12-3 or TRBV12-4 and TRBJ1-2, with D unresolved. The V end was cut by 5 bases, the J end by 6 bases, with 10 bases between. The CDR3 extends over 12 amino acids. Here the CDR3 reads CASSPALDGYTF. The CDR3 region has the DNA TGTGCCAGCAGTCCCGCCCTGGATGGCTACACCTTC.

The chain couples TRBV10-2 to TRBJ1-2; 7 nucleotides match TRBD1. V dropped 4 bases and J dropped 2; count of bases not matched to a gene: 10. The CDR3 totals 16 residues. Germline-derived CDR1 and CDR2 are WSHSY and SAAADI. The CDR3 protein is CASSASGTAPNYGYTF. CDR3 DNA sequence: TGCGCCAGCAGTGCCTCCGGGACAGCTCCGAACTATGGCTACACCTTC.

The V and J genes are TRBV20-1 and TRBJ2-5, with TRBD1 matching 11 bases. The V gene's germline CDR1 is DFQATT and CDR2 SNEGSKA (reference sequence). The CDR3 loop spans 14 amino acids. The J segment lost 7 bases and the V segment lost 1 base, leaving 5 bases of the junction unmatched. Written as DNA, the CDR3 is TGCAGTGCTAGAGGGGACAGGGGGATCGGGACCCAGTACTTC. It encodes CSARGDRGIGTQYF.

The chain combines TRBV25-1 with TRBJ1-5; unclear D gene. Trimming took off 6 bases at V and 4 bases at J, with 7 bases between the two ends. The CDR3 consists of 12 residues. Per the germline V gene, CDR1 is MGHDK and CDR2 is SYGVNS. The CDR3 DNA reads as TGTGCCAGCAGAGCGGAGAATCAGCCCCAGCATTTT. The encoded protein is CASRAENQPQHF. Variable domain in full (rest from reference TRBV25-1 and TRBJ1-5): EADIYQTPRYLVIGTGKKITLECSQTMGHDKMYWYQQDPGMELHLIHYSYGVNSTEKGDLSSESTVSRIRTEHFPLTLESARPSHTSQYLCASRAENQPQHFGDGTRLSIL.

The chain combines TRBV28 with TRBJ1-1; D is possibly TRBD1 (6 bases). This CDR3 has 12 amino acids. CDR1 is MDHEN, CDR2 SYDVKM, per germline. Trimming left V 6 bases short and J 7 bases short, with 12 bases between. This chain's CDR3 is CASSIGRGEAFF. The DNA for the CDR3 is TGTGCCAGCAGCATAGGCAGGGGTGAAGCTTTCTTT.

The chain links TRBV29-1 to TRBJ2-6; 7 nucleotides match TRBD2. CDR1 SQVTM and CDR2 ANQGSEA come from the germline V gene. This CDR3 is built from 14 residues. The CDR3 loop is CRLPGGLRANVLTF. As DNA, the CDR3 is TGCAGACTACCGGGGGGTCTGAGGGCCAACGTCCTGACTTTC.

About this clonotype: A read error is possible here, since a much larger clone lies one base away. The V gene is TRBV28, the J gene TRBJ1-6; the D is unclear. Germline CDR1 MDHEN, CDR2 SYDVKM. This CDR3 contains 11 residues. V shed 4 bases and J shed 8 bases, with 3 bases lying between them. The CDR3 loop reads CASSYHSPLHF. CDR3 nucleotides: TGTGCCAGCAGTTACCATTCACCCCTCCACTTT.

This clonotype was detected ten times or more. The chain employs TRBV10-3 and TRBJ1-5, with 7 bases fitting TRBD1. The CDR3 loop spans 14 amino acids. J was trimmed by 5 bases and V by 4 bases; bases with no gene match: 5. The germline V gene encodes CDR1 ENHRY and CDR2 SYGVKD. CDR3 bases: TGTGCCATCAGTGTCGACAGGGAGGATCAGCCCCAGCATTTT. As protein: CAISVDREDQPQHF.

Comments on this clonotype: The final CDR3 position lacks the conserved phenylalanine or tryptophan, pointing to a likely read error. It is unclear where the CDR3 begins or ends on the DNA, so no DNA is shown, and the CDR3 is as TCRdb lists it. The chain recombines TRBV29-1 with TRBJ2-6; the table's D call, TRBD1, has no DNA check behind it. The CDR3 adds up to 9 amino acids, both ends counted. CDR1 and CDR2 (germline): SQVTM, ANQGSEA. CDR3 sequence: CSVEDEGGQ.

The genes are TRBV6-5 and TRBJ1-2, with no clear D. The V end lost 0 bases, the J end lost 2 bases, and 7 bases lay between the germline ends. Looked up from germline, CDR1 is MNHEY and CDR2 is SVGAGI. The CDR3 totals 14 residues. CDR3 in amino acids: CASSYSAGNYGYTF. The CDR3 region has the DNA TGTGCCAGCAGTTACTCAGCGGGAAACTATGGCTACACCTTC.

The table lists this clonotype with a count of one. The chain links TRBV25-1 to TRBJ1-6; D not resolved. The CDR3 loop spans 19 amino acids. Trimming left V 6 bases short and J 0 bases short, with 21 bases between. Germline values: CDR1 MGHDK, CDR2 SYGVNS. The CDR3 DNA reads as TGTGCCAGCAGCCAACCCGGCGGCAGGAGAAGCTCCTATAATTCACCCCTCCACTTT. Its protein product is CASSQPGGRRSSYNSPLHF. The whole variable domain, remainder taken from reference TRBV25-1 and TRBJ1-6, is EADIYQTPRYLVIGTGKKITLECSQTMGHDKMYWYQQDPGMELHLIHYSYGVNSTEKGDLSSESTVSRIRTEHFPLTLESARPSHTSQYLCASSQPGGRRSSYNSPLHFGNGTRLTVT.

The J gene is TRBJ2-1, the V gene TRBV2; 7 bases map to TRBD1. CDR1 is SNHLY, CDR2 FYNNEI, per germline. CDR3 length: 11 residues. Trimming removed 6 bases from V and 9 bases from J; junction bases left unmatched: 2. CDR3 loop: CASRAGGEQFF. CDR3 sequence (DNA): TGTGCCAGCAGAGCAGGGGGTGAGCAGTTCTTC.

In its sample, this clonotype was seen many times. The rearrangement uses TRBV5-1 and TRBJ1-2; D unclear. This CDR3 region has 12 residues. From germline, CDR1 is SGHRS and CDR2 YFSETQ. V was cut by 7 bases and J by 4 bases, with 11 bases left in between. The CDR3 here is CASGGNSYGYTF. The CDR3 DNA follows: TGCGCCAGCGGCGGGAATTCCTATGGCTACACCTTC.

This chain connects TRBV29-1 to TRBJ1-2; D possibly corresponds to TRBD1 (6 bases). Germline CDR1 and CDR2: SQVTM and ANQGSEA. Trimming cost V 0 bases and J 4 bases, with 15 bases left between them. CDR3 length: 15 amino acids. CDR3 in amino acids: CSVEEIGGRVYGYTF. DNA for the CDR3: TGCAGCGTTGAAGAGATTGGGGGGCGAGTCTATGGCTACACCTTC.

For this clonotype: A read error may account for a junction end that differs from germline. The chain carries TRBV25-1 and TRBJ2-5, with D maybe TRBD1 (5 bases). The CDR3 spans 12 residues. Germline V gene lookup returns CDR1 MGHDK and CDR2 SYGVNS. The CDR3 is CGSSYRQETQYF. The DNA for the CDR3 is TGTGGCAGCAGTTACCGACAGGAGACCCAGTACTTC. Supplemented by reference TRBV25-1 and TRBJ2-5, the full variable domain reads EADIYQTPRYLVIGTGKKITLECSQTMGHDKMYWYQQDPGMELHLIHYSYGVNSTEKGDLSSESTVSRIRTEHFPLTLESARPSHTSQYLCGSSYRQETQYFGPGTRLLVL.

V usage is TRBV29-1 and J usage is TRBJ2-5, with a weak D call TRBD2 (6 bases). This CDR3 is built from 12 residues. V lost 4 bases and J lost 2, with 8 bases in between. The germline CDR1 and CDR2 sequences are SQVTM and ANQGSEA. The CDR3, as DNA: TGCAGCGTTGCGGGGGTACAAGAGACCCAGTACTTC. Protein sequence: CSVAGVQETQYF.

This clonotype was recorded a few times. The J gene is TRBJ2-7, the V gene TRBV7-8, with TRBD1 matching 11 bases. Germline CDR1 is SGHVS and CDR2 is FQNEAQ. V was clipped by 5 bases and J by 5 bases; unmatched bases: 5. The CDR3 extends over 14 amino acids. The CDR3 DNA follows: TGTGCCAGCAGCCAGGGACAGGGGGTCCACGAGCAGTACTTC. This translates into CASSQGQGVHEQYF.

This clonotype was observed a few times. The chain combines TRBV4-3 with TRBJ2-2, with TRBD2 matching over 7 bases. V lost 0 bases and J lost 7; bases outside the gene matches: 11. The CDR3 has 17 amino acids. Germline CDR1 and CDR2: LGHNA and YSLEER. The CDR3 here is CASSQEASGTRGGELFF. The CDR3 nucleotides read TGCGCCAGCAGCCAAGAGGCTAGCGGTACTAGGGGCGGGGAGCTGTTTTTT.

CDR3 DNA: TGTGCCAGCAGTACCACGGGACCCTATGGCTACACCTTC. This gives the protein CASSTTGPYGYTF. The chain recombines TRBV28 with TRBJ1-2, with a weak D call TRBD1 (5 bases). CDR1 is MDHEN and CDR2 is SYDVKM in the germline V gene. The CDR3 has 13 residues. V was pared by 5 bases and J by 4 bases, with 11 bases between.

This chain uses TRBV3-1 with TRBJ2-7, with 12 bases lining up with TRBD2. V trimming: 3 bases; J trimming: 3 bases; junction bases outside the gene matches: 15. The CDR3 is made up of 19 amino acids. Germline CDR1 reads LGHDT; CDR2 reads YNNKEL (reference sequence). This CDR3 is CASSHQNGLAGRTLYEQYF. In DNA form, the CDR3 reads TGTGCCAGCAGCCACCAGAACGGACTAGCGGGAAGGACCCTCTACGAGCAGTACTTC.

This chain links TRBV19 with TRBJ1-5; weak D call: TRBD1 (6 bases). Germline CDR1 reads LNHDA; CDR2 reads SQIVND (reference sequence). V was trimmed by 9 bases and J by 6 bases, leaving 24 bases between them. The CDR3 spans 16 residues. The CDR3 DNA reads TGTGCCAGCGAGTGGGGGCAAACAGGGTTTACTCAGCCCCAGCATTTT. This encodes CASEWGQTGFTQPQHF.